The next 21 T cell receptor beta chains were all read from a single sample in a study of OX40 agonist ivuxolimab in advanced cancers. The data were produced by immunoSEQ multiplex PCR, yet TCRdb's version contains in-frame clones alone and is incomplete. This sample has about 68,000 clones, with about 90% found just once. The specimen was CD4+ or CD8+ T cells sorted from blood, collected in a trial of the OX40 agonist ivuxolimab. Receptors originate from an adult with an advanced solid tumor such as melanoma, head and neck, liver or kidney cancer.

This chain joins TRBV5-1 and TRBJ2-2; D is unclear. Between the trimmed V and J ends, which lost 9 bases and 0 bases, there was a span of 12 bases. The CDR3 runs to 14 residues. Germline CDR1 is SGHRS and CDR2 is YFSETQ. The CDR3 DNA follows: TGCGCCACCCAACCTGGGGCGAACACCGGGGAGCTGTTTTTT. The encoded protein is CATQPGANTGELFF.

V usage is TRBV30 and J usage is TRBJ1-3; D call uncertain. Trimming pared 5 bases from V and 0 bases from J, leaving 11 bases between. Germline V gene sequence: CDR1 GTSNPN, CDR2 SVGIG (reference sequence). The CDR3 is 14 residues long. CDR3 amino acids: CAWRRGTSGNTIYF. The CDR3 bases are TGTGCCTGGCGACGGGGAACCTCTGGAAACACCATATATTTT.

In DNA, the CDR3 is TGTGCCAGCAGTGTTGGTGGGGGGGAATATGGCTACACCTTC. This codes for CASSVGGGEYGYTF. The chain has TRBV2 and TRBJ1-2; possibly TRBD1 for D (5 bases). The CDR3 is 14 residues long. Germline V gene data show CDR1 as SNHLY and CDR2 as FYNNEI. V lost 4 bases and J lost 5, with 14 bases in between.

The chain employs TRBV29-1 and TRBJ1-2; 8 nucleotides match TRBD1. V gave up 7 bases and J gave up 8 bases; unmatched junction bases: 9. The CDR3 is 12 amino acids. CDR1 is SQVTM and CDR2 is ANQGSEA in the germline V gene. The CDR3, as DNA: TGCAGCGCCGGAGGACAGGGACGAGGCTACACCTTC. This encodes CSAGGQGRGYTF.

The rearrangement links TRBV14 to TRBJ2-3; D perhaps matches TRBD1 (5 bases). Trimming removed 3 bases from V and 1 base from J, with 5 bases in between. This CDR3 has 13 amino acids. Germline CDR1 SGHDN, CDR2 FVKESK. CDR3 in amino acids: CASSQGRTDTQYF. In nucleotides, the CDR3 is TGTGCCAGCAGCCAGGGGCGCACAGATACGCAGTATTTT. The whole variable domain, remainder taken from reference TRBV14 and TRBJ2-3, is EAGVTQFPSHSVIEKGQTVTLRCDPISGHDNLYWYRRVMGKEIKFLLHFVKESKQDESGMPNNRFLAERTGGTYSTLKVQPAELEDSGVYFCASSQGRTDTQYFGPGTRLTVL.

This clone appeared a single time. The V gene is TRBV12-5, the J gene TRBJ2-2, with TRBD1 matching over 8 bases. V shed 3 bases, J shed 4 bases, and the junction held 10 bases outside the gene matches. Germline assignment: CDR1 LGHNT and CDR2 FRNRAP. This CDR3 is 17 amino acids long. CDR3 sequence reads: CASGLSPGQEGTGELFF. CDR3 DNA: TGTGCTAGTGGTTTATCACCGGGACAGGAGGGCACCGGGGAGCTGTTTTTT.

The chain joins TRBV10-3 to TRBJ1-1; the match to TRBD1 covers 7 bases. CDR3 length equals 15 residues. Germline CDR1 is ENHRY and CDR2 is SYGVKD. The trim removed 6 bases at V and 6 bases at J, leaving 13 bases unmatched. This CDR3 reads CAISSRQGGESEAFF. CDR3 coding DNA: TGTGCCATCAGCAGCAGACAGGGAGGAGAGTCTGAAGCTTTCTTT.

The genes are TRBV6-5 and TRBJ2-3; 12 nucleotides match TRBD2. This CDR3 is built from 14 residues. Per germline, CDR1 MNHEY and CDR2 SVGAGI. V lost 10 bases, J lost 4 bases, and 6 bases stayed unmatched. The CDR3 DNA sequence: TGTGCCACCTCTAGCGGGAGGGATCCAGATACGCAGTATTTT. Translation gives CATSSGRDPDTQYF.

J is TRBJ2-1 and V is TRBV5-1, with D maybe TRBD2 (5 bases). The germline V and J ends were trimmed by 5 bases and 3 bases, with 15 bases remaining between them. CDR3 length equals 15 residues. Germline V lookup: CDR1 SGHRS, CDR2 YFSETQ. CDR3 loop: CASRPTGIIYNEQFF. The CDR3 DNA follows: TGCGCCAGCAGACCTACCGGGATCATCTACAATGAGCAGTTCTTC.

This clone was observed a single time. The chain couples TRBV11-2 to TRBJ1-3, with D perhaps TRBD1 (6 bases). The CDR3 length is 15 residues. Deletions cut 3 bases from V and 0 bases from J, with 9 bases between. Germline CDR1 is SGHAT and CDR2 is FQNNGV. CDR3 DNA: TGTGCCAGCAGCTTGCAGGGGAACTCTGGAAACACCATATATTTT. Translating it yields CASSLQGNSGNTIYF.

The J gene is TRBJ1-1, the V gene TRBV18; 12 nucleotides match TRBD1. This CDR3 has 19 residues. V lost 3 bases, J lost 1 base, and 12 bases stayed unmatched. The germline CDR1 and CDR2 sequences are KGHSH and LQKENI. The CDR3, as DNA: TGTGCCAGCTCACCGCTCACACCGGGACAGGGGGCCTCGAACACTGAAGCTTTCTTT. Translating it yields CASSPLTPGQGASNTEAFF.

CDR3 loop: CASSEQQGTTGELFF. The DNA of the CDR3 is TGCGCCAGCAGCGAACAACAGGGGACCACCGGGGAGCTGTTTTTT. The rearrangement links TRBV5-1 to TRBJ2-2, with 7 bases identical to TRBD1. The CDR3 consists of 15 residues. Trimming removed 4 bases from V and 4 bases from J; junction bases left unmatched: 7. CDR1 is SGHRS, CDR2 YFSETQ, per germline.

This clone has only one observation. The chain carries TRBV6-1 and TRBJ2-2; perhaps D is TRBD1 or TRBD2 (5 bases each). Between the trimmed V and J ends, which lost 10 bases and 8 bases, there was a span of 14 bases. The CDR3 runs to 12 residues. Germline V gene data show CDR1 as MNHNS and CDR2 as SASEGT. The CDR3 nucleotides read TGTGCCACCTGGGACCTATCAGGGGAGCTGTTTTTT. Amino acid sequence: CATWDLSGELFF.

The CDR3 protein is CASSSLGSGYTF. For the CDR3, the DNA is TGTGCCAGCAGTTCCCTGGGGAGCGGCTACACCTTC. The rearrangement links TRBV6-5 to TRBJ1-2, with D hard to call. CDR1 and CDR2 from the germline V gene are MNHEY and SVGAGI. Trimming left V 4 bases short and J 8 bases short, with 11 bases between. The CDR3 contains 12 residues.

The DNA for the CDR3 is TGTGCCACCAGCAGAGATATCGGAGGACAGGGTCGGGTCGTTCAGCCCCAGCATTTT. Amino acid sequence: CATSRDIGGQGRVVQPQHF. The rearrangement links TRBV15 to TRBJ1-5, with 8 positions matching TRBD1. Germline V lookup: CDR1 LNHNV, CDR2 YYDKDF (reference sequence). This CDR3 comprises 19 residues. Trimming removed 0 bases from V and 6 bases from J; junction bases left unmatched: 16. Filled out from reference TRBV15 and TRBJ1-5, the complete variable domain reads DAMVIQNPRYQVTQFGKPVTLSCSQTLNHNVMYWYQQKSSQAPKLLFHYYDKDFNNEADTPDNFQSRRPNTSFCFLDIRSPGLGDTAMYLCATSRDIGGQGRVVQPQHFGDGTRLSIL.

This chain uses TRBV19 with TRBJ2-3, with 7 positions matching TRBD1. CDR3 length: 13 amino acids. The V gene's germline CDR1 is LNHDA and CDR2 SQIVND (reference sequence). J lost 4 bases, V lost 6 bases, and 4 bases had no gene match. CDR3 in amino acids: CASSPTGADTQYF. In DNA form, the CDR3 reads TGTGCCAGTAGCCCTACAGGGGCAGATACGCAGTATTTT.

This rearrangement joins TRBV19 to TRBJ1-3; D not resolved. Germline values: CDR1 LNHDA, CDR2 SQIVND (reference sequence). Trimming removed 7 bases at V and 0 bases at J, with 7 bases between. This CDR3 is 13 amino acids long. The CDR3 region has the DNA TGTGCCAGTACTATCGTCTCTGGAAACACCATATATTTT. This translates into CASTIVSGNTIYF.

CDR3 residues: CASSLISYNEQFF. The CDR3 DNA is TGCGCCAGCAGCTTAATCTCATACAATGAGCAGTTCTTC. V is TRBV5-1 and J is TRBJ2-1; no clear D gene. Germline V lookup: CDR1 SGHRS, CDR2 YFSETQ. CDR3 size: 13 residues. Trimming cost V 2 bases and J 4 bases, with 7 bases left between them.

The CDR3 coding sequence is TGTGCCACCAGCAGCATCCGACAATCCCACGAGCAGTACTTC. Protein: CATSSIRQSHEQYF. This chain connects TRBV15 to TRBJ2-7, with D unresolved. Deletions cut 3 bases from V and 5 bases from J, with 14 bases between. The CDR3 extends over 14 amino acids. Per the germline V gene, CDR1 is LNHNV and CDR2 is YYDKDF (reference sequence). Full variable domain (rest looked up from reference TRBV15 and TRBJ2-7): DAMVIQNPRYQVTQFGKPVTLSCSQTLNHNVMYWYQQKSSQAPKLLFHYYDKDFNNEADTPDNFQSRRPNTSFCFLDIRSPGLGDTAMYLCATSSIRQSHEQYFGPGTRLTVT.

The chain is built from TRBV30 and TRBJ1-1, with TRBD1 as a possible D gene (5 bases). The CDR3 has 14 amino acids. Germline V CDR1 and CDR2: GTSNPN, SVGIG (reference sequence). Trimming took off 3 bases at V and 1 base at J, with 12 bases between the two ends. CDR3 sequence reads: CAWSAGLTNTEAFF. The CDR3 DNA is TGTGCCTGGAGCGCGGGACTGACGAACACTGAAGCTTTCTTT.

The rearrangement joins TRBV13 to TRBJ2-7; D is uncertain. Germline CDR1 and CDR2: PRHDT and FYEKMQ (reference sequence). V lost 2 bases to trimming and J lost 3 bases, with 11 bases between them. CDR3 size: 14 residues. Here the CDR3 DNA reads TGTGCCAGCAGCTTATCCCGTGGCGACTACGAGCAGTACTTC. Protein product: CASSLSRGDYEQYF.